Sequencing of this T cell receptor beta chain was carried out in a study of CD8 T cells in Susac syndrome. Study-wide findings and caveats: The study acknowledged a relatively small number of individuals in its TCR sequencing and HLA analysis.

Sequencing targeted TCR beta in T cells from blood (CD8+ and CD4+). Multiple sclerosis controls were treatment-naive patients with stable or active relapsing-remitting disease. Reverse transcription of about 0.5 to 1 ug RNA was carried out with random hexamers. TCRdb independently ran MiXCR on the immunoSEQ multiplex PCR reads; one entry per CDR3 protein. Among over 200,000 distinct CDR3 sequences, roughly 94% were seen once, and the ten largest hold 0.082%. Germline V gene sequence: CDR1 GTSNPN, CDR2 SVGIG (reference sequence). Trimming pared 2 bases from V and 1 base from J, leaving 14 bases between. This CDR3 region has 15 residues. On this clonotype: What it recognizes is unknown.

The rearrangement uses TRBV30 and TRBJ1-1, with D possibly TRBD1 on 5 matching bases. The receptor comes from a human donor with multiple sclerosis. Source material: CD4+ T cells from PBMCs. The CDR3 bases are TGTGCCTGGAGTCTTAAGATGGGGGGGAACACTGAAGCTTTCTTT. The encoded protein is CAWSLKMGGNTEAFF.